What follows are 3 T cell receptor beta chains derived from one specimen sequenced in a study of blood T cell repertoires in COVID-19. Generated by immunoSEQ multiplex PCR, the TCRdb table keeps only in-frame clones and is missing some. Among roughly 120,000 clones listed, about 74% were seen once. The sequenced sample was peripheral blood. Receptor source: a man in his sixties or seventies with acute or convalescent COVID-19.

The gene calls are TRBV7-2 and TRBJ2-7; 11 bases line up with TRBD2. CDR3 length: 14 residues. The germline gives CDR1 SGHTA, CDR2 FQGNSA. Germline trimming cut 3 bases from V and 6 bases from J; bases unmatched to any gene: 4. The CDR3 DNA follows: TGTGCCAGCAGCTTGGGACTAGCGGCGCCCGAGCAGTACTTC. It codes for CASSLGLAAPEQYF.

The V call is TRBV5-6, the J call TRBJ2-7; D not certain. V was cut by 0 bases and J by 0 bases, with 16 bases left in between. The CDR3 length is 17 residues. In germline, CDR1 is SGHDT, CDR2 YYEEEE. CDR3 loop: CASSLGVALSSSYEQYF. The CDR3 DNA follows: TGTGCCAGCAGCTTGGGTGTGGCCCTCTCAAGCTCCTACGAGCAGTACTTC. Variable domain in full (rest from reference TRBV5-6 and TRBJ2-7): DAGVTQSPTHLIKTRGQQVTLRCSPKSGHDTVSWYQQALGQGPQFIFQYYEEEERQRGNFPDRFSGHQFPNYSSELNVNALLLGDSALYLCASSLGVALSSSYEQYFGPGTRLTVT.

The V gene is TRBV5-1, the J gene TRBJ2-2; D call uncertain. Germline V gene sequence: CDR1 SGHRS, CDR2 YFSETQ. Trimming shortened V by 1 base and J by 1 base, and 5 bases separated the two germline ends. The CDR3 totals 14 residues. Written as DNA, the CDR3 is TGCGCCAGCAGCTTGAGCCAGAACACCGGGGAGCTGTTTTTT. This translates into CASSLSQNTGELFF.